The clone carrying this T cell receptor beta chain was found many times. Its antigen is unidentified. TCRdb passed the multiplex PCR reads through MiXCR, listing each CDR3 protein once. The sample lists under 250,000 distinct CDR3 sequences, roughly 32% occurring once. In germline, CDR1 is MNHEY, CDR2 SMNVEV (reference sequence). Trimming took 4 bases from V and 0 from J, leaving 10 bases between them. The CDR3 sequence is 14 residues long. Axillary draining lymph nodes of breast cancer patients supplied the node samples. This specimen belongs to a study of breast tumors, draining lymph nodes, adjacent tissues. Study-level results: Tumor T cell lymph node origin was a supported hypothesis, not proven. Tumors had less TCR diversity than lymph nodes, more than nontumor tissue. Compared with basal-like, luminal-like tumors shared significantly more repertoire with nontumor tissue.

The rearrangement uses TRBV27 and TRBJ2-7; D perhaps matches TRBD2 (6 bases). The sample was axillary lymph node tissue. The TCR sequence derives from a female donor with breast cancer. Some clones in this sample may be carry-over from other donors' samples. CDR3: CASSSSGLSYEQYF. The CDR3 DNA reads as TGTGCCAGCAGTTCCAGCGGGCTCTCCTACGAGCAGTACTTC.